These T cell receptor beta chains were read from a single sample in a study of human T cells and chemical hapten exposure. TCRdb fed the RACE reads into MiXCR, producing one record per CDR3 protein. The sample lists approximately 340,000 distinct CDR3 sequences, around 6.9% occurring once. The sample consisted of whole blood, taken in connection with sensitization to the hapten diphenylcyclopropenone (DPC). The receptors originated from a woman between 18 and 29 years old with alopecia areata. Some clones in this sample may be carry-over from other donors' samples. CDR3s include the opening cysteine and the closing phenylalanine or tryptophan. D genes are given only for firm matches. Size tells how often a clone was seen (once, few, many) or the class of an expanded clone, and some rows leave it out.

j_call: TRBJ1-6; v_call: TRBV27; clone_size: many; d_call: -; cdr3_aa: CASSFKLDRRLQVKGSPLHF; cdr3_nt: TGTGCCAGCAGTTTTAAGCTCGATCGGCGTTTACAGGTTAAGGGTTCACCCCTCCACTTT
j_call: TRBJ2-2; v_call: TRBV7-9; clone_size: -; d_call: -; cdr3_aa: CASRAGTQTGELFF; cdr3_nt: TGTGCCAGCAGAGCCGGGACCCAGACCGGGGAGCTGTTTTTT
j_call: TRBJ1-5; v_call: TRBV7-2; clone_size: -; d_call: -; cdr3_aa: CASREVGNQPQHF; cdr3_nt: TGTGCCAGCCGGGAAGTCGGGAATCAGCCCCAGCATTTT
j_call: TRBJ2-3; v_call: TRBV29-1; clone_size: few; d_call: -; cdr3_aa: CSVEGGPYTDTQYF; cdr3_nt: TGCAGCGTTGAGGGGGGGCCTTACACAGATACGCAGTATTTT
j_call: TRBJ2-3; v_call: TRBV4-1; clone_size: -; d_call: TRBD1; cdr3_aa: CASSKGPGQGAIDTQYF; cdr3_nt: TGCGCCAGCAGCAAGGGACCGGGACAGGGGGCAATAGATACGCAGTATTTT
j_call: TRBJ1-3; v_call: TRBV28; clone_size: -; d_call: TRBD1; cdr3_aa: CASSPPGQSSGNTIYF; cdr3_nt: TGTGCCAGCAGTCCGCCGGGACAGTCCTCTGGAAACACCATATATTTT
j_call: TRBJ2-3; v_call: TRBV18; clone_size: many; d_call: TRBD2; cdr3_aa: CASSPQAGSTDTQYF; cdr3_nt: TGTGCCAGCTCACCACAAGCGGGGAGCACAGATACGCAGTATTTT
j_call: TRBJ1-6; v_call: TRBV9; clone_size: few; d_call: -; cdr3_aa: CASSVAGSLNSPLHF; cdr3_nt: TGTGCCAGCAGCGTAGCGGGGTCCCTTAATTCACCCCTCCACTTT
j_call: TRBJ2-7; v_call: TRBV6-5; clone_size: few; d_call: TRBD1; cdr3_aa: CASSRTGQGSAYEQYF; cdr3_nt: TGTGCCAGCAGTAGGACGGGACAGGGGAGCGCCTACGAGCAGTACTTC
j_call: TRBJ1-4; v_call: TRBV7-9; clone_size: -; d_call: -; cdr3_aa: CASSLAFGDGEKLFF; cdr3_nt: TGTGCCAGCAGCTTAGCGTTCGGGGACGGGGAAAAACTGTTTTTT
j_call: TRBJ2-1; v_call: TRBV28; clone_size: many; d_call: -; cdr3_aa: CASSPTGTGAYNEQFF; cdr3_nt: TGTGCCAGCAGTCCAACGGGCACGGGGGCTTACAATGAGCAGTTCTTC
j_call: TRBJ1-4; v_call: TRBV10-2; clone_size: -; d_call: TRBD1; cdr3_aa: CASSESGTGGEKLFF; cdr3_nt: TGCGCCAGCAGTGAGTCCGGGACAGGCGGTGAAAAACTGTTTTTT
j_call: TRBJ1-2; v_call: TRBV2; clone_size: few; d_call: -; cdr3_aa: CASWSPGTNYGYTF; cdr3_nt: TGTGCCAGCTGGTCCCCAGGGACTAACTATGGCTACACCTTC
j_call: TRBJ1-5; v_call: TRBV10-2; clone_size: -; d_call: TRBD1; cdr3_aa: CASSEQGAGNQPQHF; cdr3_nt: TGCGCCAGCAGTGAGCAGGGGGCCGGAAATCAGCCCCAGCATTTT
j_call: TRBJ1-1; v_call: TRBV10-3; clone_size: few; d_call: -; cdr3_aa: CAISRQENTEAFF; cdr3_nt: TGTGCCATCAGTAGACAGGAGAACACTGAAGCTTTCTTT
j_call: TRBJ1-1; v_call: TRBV7-6; clone_size: few; d_call: -; cdr3_aa: CASSPRPNPEAFF; cdr3_nt: TGTGCCAGCAGCCCACGACCTAACCCTGAAGCTTTCTTT
j_call: TRBJ2-7; v_call: TRBV20-1; clone_size: -; d_call: TRBD1; cdr3_aa: CSARPSGGNLYF; cdr3_nt: TGCAGTGCGAGACCGTCAGGGGGTAATCTGTACTTC
j_call: TRBJ1-3; v_call: TRBV6-5; clone_size: few; d_call: -; cdr3_aa: CASSYSKLGSGNTIYF; cdr3_nt: TGTGCCAGCAGTTACTCGAAGCTGGGGTCTGGAAACACCATATATTTT
j_call: TRBJ2-6; v_call: TRBV6-2/TRBV6-3; clone_size: many; d_call: -; cdr3_aa: CASSYGVHVLTF; cdr3_nt: TGTGCCAGCAGTTACGGGGTCCACGTCCTGACTTTC
j_call: TRBJ1-2; v_call: TRBV7-2; clone_size: few; d_call: -; cdr3_aa: CATSVPAPGPAGYTF; cdr3_nt: TGTGCGACTAGCGTGCCAGCACCTGGGCCGGCTGGCTACACCTTC
j_call: TRBJ2-3; v_call: TRBV7-2; clone_size: many; d_call: TRBD2; cdr3_aa: CASSLALRGGGDTQYF; cdr3_nt: TGTGCCAGCAGCTTAGCGTTGCGCGGGGGGGGAGATACGCAGTATTTT
j_call: TRBJ2-1; v_call: TRBV9; clone_size: -; d_call: -; cdr3_aa: CASSPEGRYNEQFF; cdr3_nt: TGTGCCAGCAGCCCCGAGGGCAGATACAATGAGCAGTTCTTC
j_call: TRBJ2-5; v_call: TRBV7-2; clone_size: -; d_call: TRBD2; cdr3_aa: CASSLAAGGTQGAQYF; cdr3_nt: TGTGCCAGCAGCTTAGCGGCGGGGGGCACCCAAGGTGCCCAGTACTTC
j_call: TRBJ1-2; v_call: TRBV4-1; clone_size: few; d_call: TRBD1; cdr3_aa: CASSQTTGAYGYTF; cdr3_nt: TGCGCCAGCAGCCAAACCACAGGGGCCTATGGCTACACCTTC
j_call: TRBJ2-2; v_call: TRBV5-1; clone_size: many; d_call: TRBD1; cdr3_aa: CASSFLAGTVNTGELFF; cdr3_nt: TGCGCCAGCAGCTTTTTAGCCGGGACAGTCAACACCGGGGAGCTGTTTTTT
j_call: TRBJ1-6; v_call: TRBV12-3/TRBV12-4; clone_size: -; d_call: -; cdr3_aa: CASSYVGDGSYNSPLHF; cdr3_nt: TGTGCCAGCAGTTACGTCGGGGATGGGTCCTATAATTCACCCCTCCACTTT
j_call: TRBJ2-3; v_call: TRBV5-4; clone_size: many; d_call: -; cdr3_aa: CASSLPGVRTDTQYF; cdr3_nt: TGTGCCAGCAGCTTGCCCGGGGTTCGCACAGATACGCAGTATTTT
j_call: TRBJ1-1; v_call: TRBV11-2; clone_size: many; d_call: -; cdr3_aa: CASSLDRHTEAFF; cdr3_nt: TGTGCCAGCAGCTTAGACCGTCACACTGAAGCTTTCTTT
j_call: TRBJ2-7; v_call: TRBV20-1; clone_size: -; d_call: -; cdr3_aa: CSARVGYRDYEQYF; cdr3_nt: TGCAGTGCTAGAGTTGGTTATAGGGACTACGAGCAGTACTTC
j_call: TRBJ1-2; v_call: TRBV6-2/TRBV6-3; clone_size: -; d_call: TRBD1; cdr3_aa: CASSPLDRNNYGYTF; cdr3_nt: TGTGCCAGCAGTCCCCTGGACAGGAATAACTATGGCTACACCTTC
j_call: TRBJ2-3; v_call: TRBV2; clone_size: -; d_call: -; cdr3_aa: CASCRDPQGTDTQYF; cdr3_nt: TGTGCCAGCTGTCGGGACCCCCAGGGCACAGATACGCAGTATTTT
j_call: TRBJ2-7; v_call: TRBV25-1; clone_size: many; d_call: -; cdr3_aa: CASRETGRGSYEQYF; cdr3_nt: TGTGCCAGCAGGGAGACAGGCCGGGGGTCCTACGAGCAGTACTTC
j_call: TRBJ2-7; v_call: TRBV6-5; clone_size: -; d_call: -; cdr3_aa: CASSYSLTGNYEQYF; cdr3_nt: TGTGCCAGCAGTTACTCCCTTACCGGGAACTACGAGCAGTACTTC
j_call: TRBJ2-2; v_call: TRBV20-1; clone_size: -; d_call: -; cdr3_aa: CSAFPGADTGELFF; cdr3_nt: TGCAGTGCTTTCCCGGGGGCGGACACCGGGGAGCTGTTTTTT
j_call: TRBJ1-5; v_call: TRBV7-2; clone_size: many; d_call: -; cdr3_aa: CASSLEVGVNQPQHF; cdr3_nt: TGTGCCAGCAGCTTAGAGGTAGGGGTCAATCAGCCCCAGCATTTT
j_call: TRBJ2-2; v_call: TRBV12-5; clone_size: -; d_call: TRBD1; cdr3_aa: CASGLVPPKLDRDKGELFF; cdr3_nt: TGTGCTAGTGGTTTGGTCCCTCCGAAGTTAGACAGGGATAAGGGGGAGCTGTTTTTT
j_call: TRBJ1-5; v_call: TRBV20-1; clone_size: -; d_call: TRBD1; cdr3_aa: CSARVTGTGNQPQHF; cdr3_nt: TGCAGTGCTAGAGTAACTGGGACAGGGAATCAGCCCCAGCATTTT
j_call: TRBJ1-4; v_call: TRBV16; clone_size: -; d_call: -; cdr3_aa: CASSQSRGLTGEKLFF; cdr3_nt: TGTGCCAGCAGCCAATCGCGGGGTCTCACTGGTGAAAAACTGTTTTTT
j_call: TRBJ2-3; v_call: TRBV6-2/TRBV6-3; clone_size: -; d_call: TRBD1; cdr3_aa: CASSYPPGRGLDTQYF; cdr3_nt: TGTGCCAGCAGTTACCCCCCAGGCAGGGGGCTAGATACGCAGTATTTT
j_call: TRBJ1-1; v_call: TRBV7-8; clone_size: many; d_call: TRBD1; cdr3_aa: CASSLDRDREAFF; cdr3_nt: TGTGCCAGCAGCTTGGACCGGGACAGAGAAGCTTTCTTT
j_call: TRBJ2-7; v_call: TRBV5-1; clone_size: few; d_call: -; cdr3_aa: CASSHGTLGDEQYF; cdr3_nt: TGCGCCAGCAGCCACGGGACATTGGGGGACGAGCAGTACTTC
j_call: TRBJ2-7; v_call: TRBV27; clone_size: few; d_call: TRBD1; cdr3_aa: CASSFTGGLNYEQYF; cdr3_nt: TGTGCCAGCAGTTTTACAGGGGGCCTGAACTACGAGCAGTACTTC
j_call: TRBJ2-3; v_call: TRBV4-3; clone_size: medium-sized; d_call: -; cdr3_aa: CASSHVPGRSTDTQYF; cdr3_nt: TGCGCCAGCAGCCACGTTCCGGGACGGAGCACAGATACGCAGTATTTT
j_call: TRBJ2-1; v_call: TRBV7-3; clone_size: many; d_call: TRBD2; cdr3_aa: CASSLGGGGNEQFF; cdr3_nt: TGTGCCAGCAGCTTAGGAGGCGGGGGCAATGAGCAGTTCTTC
j_call: TRBJ2-7; v_call: TRBV20-1; clone_size: few; d_call: TRBD2; cdr3_aa: CSAGLAGPRGEQYF; cdr3_nt: TGCAGTGCAGGTCTAGCGGGGCCACGGGGCGAGCAGTACTTC
j_call: TRBJ2-7; v_call: TRBV20-1; clone_size: -; d_call: -; cdr3_aa: CSARVWQIREQYF; cdr3_nt: TGCAGTGCTAGAGTATGGCAAATCCGGGAGCAGTACTTC
j_call: TRBJ2-7; v_call: TRBV29-1; clone_size: few; d_call: -; cdr3_aa: CSVVDRNYEQYF; cdr3_nt: TGCAGCGTTGTCGACAGGAACTACGAGCAGTACTTC
j_call: TRBJ1-4; v_call: TRBV7-3; clone_size: -; d_call: -; cdr3_aa: CASSLTSGEKLFF; cdr3_nt: TGTGCCAGCAGCTTAACTTCCGGCGAAAAACTGTTTTTT
j_call: TRBJ2-5; v_call: TRBV7-2; clone_size: -; d_call: TRBD2; cdr3_aa: CASSLQRGQETQYF; cdr3_nt: TGTGCCAGCAGCTTACAGCGGGGCCAAGAGACCCAGTACTTC
j_call: TRBJ1-4; v_call: TRBV4-2; clone_size: many; d_call: -; cdr3_aa: CASSQDPSGGDTEKLFF; cdr3_nt: TGTGCCAGCAGCCAAGATCCCTCAGGAGGCGATACTGAAAAACTGTTTTTT